This T cell receptor (beta chain) stems from a study of blood T cell repertoires in COVID-19. Study as a whole: Material from acute and convalescent COVID-19 was sourced from the United States, Italy and Spain. The cDNA or gDNA used as material had been derived from T cells, B-cell-depleted T cells, or PBMCs.

In the study's own analysis: The authors estimated nucleated cell counts from reference gene primer amplification. TCRdb's table, derived via immunoSEQ multiplex PCR, lists solely in-frame clones and lacks some. That table supplies the V and J calls and clone size; D and trimming were determined from the DNA. The sample carries some 150,000 clones, 70% to 90% recorded once. Between the trimmed V and J ends, which lost 6 bases and 8 bases, there was a span of 22 bases. From germline, CDR1 is ENHRY and CDR2 SYGVKD. The CDR3 extends over 15 amino acids. The V and J genes are TRBV10-3 and TRBJ1-2; D is undetermined. Sequencing was done on a sample of peripheral blood. This receptor was identified in a man aged 55 to 70 with acute or convalescent COVID-19. This CDR3 reads CAIRVRSRGLKGYTF. CDR3 bases: TGTGCCATCAGGGTCAGGTCTCGTGGACTTAAGGGCTACACCTTC.